What follows are 13 T cell receptor beta chains derived from one specimen sequenced in a study of T cells after yellow fever vaccination. Using its own MiXCR run on the 5' RACE reads, TCRdb lists one record per CDR3 protein. Of around 340,000 distinct CDR3 sequences detected, about 12% appear once; the ten largest clones hold approximately 3.3%. The specimen comprised CD4+ T cells sorted from PBMCs, sampled 15 days after the yellow fever booster vaccination. The receptors originated from a man between 18 and 35 years old who received the YFV17D yellow fever vaccine.

This clonotype was counted only a few times. The rearrangement joins TRBV24-1 to TRBJ1-1; D not certain. This CDR3 is built from 13 residues. Germline V CDR1 and CDR2: KGHDR, SFDVKD. The ends were cut back, 3 bases at V and 10 bases at J, with 14 bases in the middle. CDR3 sequence: CATSDVTGRGAFF. The DNA of the CDR3 is TGTGCCACCAGTGATGTCACCGGGAGAGGAGCTTTCTTT.

Here the CDR3 reads CASSQPGQGTNQPQHF. CDR3 bases: TGCGCCAGCAGCCAACCGGGACAGGGAACCAATCAGCCCCAGCATTTT. The chain has TRBV4-1 and TRBJ1-5; TRBD1 matches at 9 bases. Unmatched junction bases numbered 5, after V lost 2 bases and J lost 3 bases. The CDR3 is made up of 16 amino acids. CDR1 MGHRA and CDR2 YSYEKL come from the germline V gene.

In DNA form, the CDR3 reads TGCGCCAGCAGCTTGGGCTTTCTTAACCGTCGCACCGGGGAGCTGTTTTTT. Translating gives CASSLGFLNRRTGELFF. The rearrangement links TRBV5-1 to TRBJ2-2; no firm D call. CDR3 length: 17 residues. With 0 bases removed from V and 4 bases from J, the gap between germline ends came to 16 bases. The germline CDR1 and CDR2 sequences are SGHRS and YFSETQ.

A few counts support this clonotype. V gene TRBV20-1 combines with J gene TRBJ2-5, with TRBD2 matching over 9 bases. The CDR3 consists of 14 residues. CDR1 and CDR2 (germline): DFQATT, SNEGSKA (reference sequence). The J segment lost 8 bases and the V segment lost 5 bases, leaving 12 bases of the junction unmatched. The DNA of the CDR3 is TGCAGTGCTCCCCGAGGGGAAGCGGGGGGTACCCAGTACTTC. This encodes CSAPRGEAGGTQYF.

This clonotype was picked up a small number of times. V gene TRBV4-1 combines with J gene TRBJ2-7, with D tentatively TRBD1 (5 bases). This CDR3 region has 16 residues. V was clipped by 0 bases and J by 2 bases, with 14 bases between them. CDR1 is MGHRA, CDR2 YSYEKL, per germline. CDR3 sequence (DNA): TGCGCCAGCAGCCAAGATATAGGTAAGGGGACCTACGAGCAGTACGTC. It translates to CASSQDIGKGTYEQYV.

This clonotype was found many times. This chain links TRBV29-1 with TRBJ2-1, with TRBD2 matching 9 bases. J was trimmed by 0 bases and V by 6 bases; bases with no gene match: 6. The CDR3 sequence is 15 residues long. Germline V gene sequence: CDR1 SQVTM, CDR2 ANQGSEA. The CDR3 sequence is CSVGRGGSSYNEQFF. CDR3 DNA: TGCAGCGTGGGGCGGGGGGGAAGCTCCTACAATGAGCAGTTCTTC.

Only a few counts were recorded for this clonotype. The chain carries TRBV7-2 and TRBJ2-2; 7 bases map to TRBD2. Trimming at V came to 5 bases and at J to 6 bases, leaving 9 bases not matched to a gene. CDR1 is SGHTA and CDR2 is FQGNSA in the germline V gene. The length of the CDR3 is 15 residues. CDR3 region: CASSPSGLRAGELFF. In nucleotides, the CDR3 is TGTGCCAGCAGCCCTAGCGGACTAAGGGCCGGGGAGCTGTTTTTT.

This clonotype is a singleton in its sample. V gene TRBV20-1 combines with J gene TRBJ1-2, with unresolved D. The CDR3 sequence is 12 residues long. V was shortened by 6 bases and J by 0 bases, with 8 bases between the two germline ends. The V gene's germline CDR1 is DFQATT and CDR2 SNEGSKA (reference sequence). Here the CDR3 DNA reads TGCAGTGCCAGCTCGGCTAACTATGGCTACACCTTC. This translates into CSASSANYGYTF.

This chain links TRBV9 with TRBJ2-1; 7 nucleotides line up with TRBD2. The CDR3 loop spans 14 amino acids. CDR1 and CDR2 from the germline V gene are SGDLS and YYNGEE. J was trimmed by 7 bases and V by 0 bases; bases with no gene match: 4. The CDR3 loop reads CASSVVQGGNEQFF. The CDR3, as DNA: TGTGCCAGCAGCGTAGTCCAGGGAGGGAATGAGCAGTTCTTC.

The V call is TRBV3-1, the J call TRBJ2-7; 11 positions agree with TRBD1. The CDR3 runs 15 residues. Losses at the gene ends were 5 bases for V and 11 bases for J; bases not matched to a gene: 14. The germline CDR1 and CDR2 sequences are LGHDT and YNNKEL (reference sequence). The CDR3 region has the DNA TGTGCCAGCAGCAGAACCCACACAGGACAGGGGGCGGAGTACTTC. Translation gives CASSRTHTGQGAEYF.

This clonotype occurred a few times. The J gene is TRBJ1-4, the V gene TRBV5-1, with D possibly matching TRBD1 (6 bases). The CDR3 has 13 amino acids. The germline V gene encodes CDR1 SGHRS and CDR2 YFSETQ. The ends were cut back, 5 bases at V and 5 bases at J, with 10 bases in the middle. CDR3 amino acids: CASSEGQNEKLFF. The DNA of the CDR3 is TGCGCCAGCAGTGAAGGACAGAATGAAAAACTGTTTTTT.

The sample holds many counts of this clonotype. The chain employs TRBV5-6 and TRBJ1-2; D is unresolved. V lost 1 base to trimming and J lost 2 bases, with 6 bases between them. Per germline, CDR1 SGHDT and CDR2 YYEEEE. The CDR3 is 13 residues long. The CDR3 DNA reads TGTGCCAGCAGCTTGATCGTGAACTATGGCTACACCTTC. This translates into CASSLIVNYGYTF. Full variable domain (outside the CDR3, taken from reference TRBV5-6 and TRBJ1-2): DAGVTQSPTHLIKTRGQQVTLRCSPKSGHDTVSWYQQALGQGPQFIFQYYEEEERQRGNFPDRFSGHQFPNYSSELNVNALLLGDSALYLCASSLIVNYGYTFGSGTRLTVV.

This clonotype was counted between two and nine times. This chain joins TRBV5-1 and TRBJ1-5; the match to TRBD1 covers 8 bases. Trimming removed 3 bases from V and 7 bases from J; junction bases left unmatched: 6. Germline V lookup: CDR1 SGHRS, CDR2 YFSETQ. The CDR3 has 14 amino acids. CDR3 amino acids: CASSSTTGDQPQHF. The CDR3 coding sequence is TGCGCCAGCAGCTCTACGACAGGGGACCAGCCCCAGCATTTT.